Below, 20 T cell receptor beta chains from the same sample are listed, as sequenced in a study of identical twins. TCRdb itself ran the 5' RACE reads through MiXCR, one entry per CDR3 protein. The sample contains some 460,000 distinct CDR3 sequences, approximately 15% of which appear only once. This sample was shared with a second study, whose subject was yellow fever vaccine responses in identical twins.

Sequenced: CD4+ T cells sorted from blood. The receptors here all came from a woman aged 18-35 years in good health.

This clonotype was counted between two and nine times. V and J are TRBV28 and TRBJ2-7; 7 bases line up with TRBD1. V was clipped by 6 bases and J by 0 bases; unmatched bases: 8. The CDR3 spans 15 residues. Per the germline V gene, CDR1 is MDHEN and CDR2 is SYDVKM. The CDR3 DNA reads TGTGCCAGCAGGAACTCCGGGACAGTCTCCTACGAGCAGTACTTC. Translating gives CASRNSGTVSYEQYF.

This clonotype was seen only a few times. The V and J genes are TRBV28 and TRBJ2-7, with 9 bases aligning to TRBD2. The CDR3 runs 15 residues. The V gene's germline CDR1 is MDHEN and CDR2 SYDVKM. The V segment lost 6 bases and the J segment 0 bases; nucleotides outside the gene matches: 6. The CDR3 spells CASSRGLASSYEQYF. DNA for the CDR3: TGTGCCAGCAGCCGTGGACTAGCGAGCTCCTACGAGCAGTACTTC. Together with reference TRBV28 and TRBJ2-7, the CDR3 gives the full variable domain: DVKVTQSSRYLVKRTGEKVFLECVQDMDHENMFWYRQDPGLGLRLIYFSYDVKMKEKGDIPEGYSVSREKKERFSLILESASTNQTSMYLCASSRGLASSYEQYFGPGTRLTVT.

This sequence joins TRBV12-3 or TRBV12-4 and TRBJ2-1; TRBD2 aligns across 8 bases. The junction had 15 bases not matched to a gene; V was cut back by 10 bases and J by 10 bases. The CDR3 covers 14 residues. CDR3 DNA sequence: TGTGCCACCAGACGGGAGGGGGGATTGTGGGAGCAGTTCTTC. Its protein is CATRREGGLWEQFF.

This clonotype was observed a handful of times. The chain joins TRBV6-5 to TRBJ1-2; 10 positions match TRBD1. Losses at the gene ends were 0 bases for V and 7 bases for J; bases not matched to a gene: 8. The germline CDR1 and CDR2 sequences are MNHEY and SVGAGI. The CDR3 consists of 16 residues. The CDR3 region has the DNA TGTGCCAGCAGTTACTCTTCGACAGGGGGCCTCGCTGGCTACACCTTC. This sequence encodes CASSYSSTGGLAGYTF.

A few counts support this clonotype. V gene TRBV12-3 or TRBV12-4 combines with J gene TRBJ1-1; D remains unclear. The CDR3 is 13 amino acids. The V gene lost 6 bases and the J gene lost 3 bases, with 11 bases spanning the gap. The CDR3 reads CASSQDGDTEAFF. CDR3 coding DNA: TGTGCCAGCAGCCAAGACGGAGACACTGAAGCTTTCTTT.

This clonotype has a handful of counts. CDR3 loop: CASSLTGTGGHNEQFF. Written as DNA, the CDR3 is TGTGCCAGCAGCCTAACCGGGACAGGGGGACACAATGAGCAGTTCTTC. The chain carries TRBV11-2 and TRBJ2-1; 11 bases are a match to TRBD1. Looked up from germline, CDR1 is SGHAT and CDR2 is FQNNGV. The junction had 8 bases not matched to a gene; V was cut back by 5 bases and J by 5 bases. This CDR3 region has 16 residues.

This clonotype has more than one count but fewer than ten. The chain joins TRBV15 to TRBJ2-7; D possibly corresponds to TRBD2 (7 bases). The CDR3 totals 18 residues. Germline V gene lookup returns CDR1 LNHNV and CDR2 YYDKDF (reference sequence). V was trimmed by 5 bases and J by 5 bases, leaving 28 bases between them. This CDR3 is CATSPPLGGGAHWNEQYF. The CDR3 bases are TGTGCCACCAGCCCACCATTAGGGGGGGGGGCGCATTGGAACGAGCAGTACTTC. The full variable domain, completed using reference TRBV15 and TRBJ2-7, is DAMVIQNPRYQVTQFGKPVTLSCSQTLNHNVMYWYQQKSSQAPKLLFHYYDKDFNNEADTPDNFQSRRPNTSFCFLDIRSPGLGDTAMYLCATSPPLGGGAHWNEQYFGPGTRLTVT.

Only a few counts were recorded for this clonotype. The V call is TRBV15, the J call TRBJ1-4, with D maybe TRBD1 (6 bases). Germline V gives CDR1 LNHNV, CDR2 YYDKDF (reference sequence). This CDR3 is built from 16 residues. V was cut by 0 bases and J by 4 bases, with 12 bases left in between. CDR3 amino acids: CATSRDSQGNNEKLFF. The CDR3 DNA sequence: TGTGCCACCAGCAGAGATAGTCAGGGGAATAATGAAAAACTGTTTTTT.

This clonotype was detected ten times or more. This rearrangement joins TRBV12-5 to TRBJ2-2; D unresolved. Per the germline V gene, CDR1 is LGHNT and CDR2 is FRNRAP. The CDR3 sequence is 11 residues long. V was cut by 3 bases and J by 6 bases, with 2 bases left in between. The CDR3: CASGFSGELFF. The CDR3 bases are TGTGCTAGTGGTTTTTCCGGGGAGCTGTTTTTT.

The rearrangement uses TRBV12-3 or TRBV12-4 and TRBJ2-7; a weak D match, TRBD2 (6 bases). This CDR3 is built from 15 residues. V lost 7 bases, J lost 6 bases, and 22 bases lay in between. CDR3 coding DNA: TGTGCCAGCACCTCGGGACTTGGGGGGTACGGCGAGCAGTACTTC. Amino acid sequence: CASTSGLGGYGEQYF.

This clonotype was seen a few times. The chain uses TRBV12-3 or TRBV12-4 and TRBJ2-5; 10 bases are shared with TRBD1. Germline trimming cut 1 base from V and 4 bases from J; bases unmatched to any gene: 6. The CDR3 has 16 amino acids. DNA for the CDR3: TGTGCCAGCAGTTTAGGGACAGGGGGATTCGGAGAGACCCAGTACTTC. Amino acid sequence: CASSLGTGGFGETQYF.

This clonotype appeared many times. The CDR3: CASSESITGEQYF. For the CDR3, the DNA is TGCGCCAGCAGTGAGTCTATTACAGGAGAGCAGTACTTC. This chain joins TRBV10-2 and TRBJ2-7, with D tentatively TRBD1 (5 bases). The CDR3 spans 13 residues. V dropped 0 bases and J dropped 7 bases, with 10 bases sitting between them. Germline lookup yields CDR1 WSHSY and CDR2 SAAADI.

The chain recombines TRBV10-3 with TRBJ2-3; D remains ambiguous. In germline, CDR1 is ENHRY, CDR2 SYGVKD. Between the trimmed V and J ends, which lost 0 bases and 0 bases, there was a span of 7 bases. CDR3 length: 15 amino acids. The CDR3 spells CAISESGPSTDTQYF. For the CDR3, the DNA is TGTGCCATCAGTGAGTCCGGACCCAGCACAGATACGCAGTATTTT.

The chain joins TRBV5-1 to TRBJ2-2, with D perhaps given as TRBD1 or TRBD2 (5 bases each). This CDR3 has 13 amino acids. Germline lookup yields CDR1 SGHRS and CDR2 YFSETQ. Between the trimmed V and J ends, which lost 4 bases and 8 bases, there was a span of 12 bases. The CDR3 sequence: CASSLGRGGELFF. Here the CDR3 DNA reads TGCGCCAGCAGCCTGGGACGCGGGGGGGAGCTGTTTTTT. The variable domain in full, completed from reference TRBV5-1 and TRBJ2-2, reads KAGVTQTPRYLIKTRGQQVTLSCSPISGHRSVSWYQQTPGQGLQFLFEYFSETQRNKGNFPGRFSGRQFSNSRSEMNVSTLELGDSALYLCASSLGRGGELFFGEGSRLTVL.

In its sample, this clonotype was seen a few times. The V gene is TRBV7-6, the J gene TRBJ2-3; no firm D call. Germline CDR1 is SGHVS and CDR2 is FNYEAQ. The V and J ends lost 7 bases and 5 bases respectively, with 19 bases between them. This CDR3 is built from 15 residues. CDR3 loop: CASTQLQYSGDTQYF. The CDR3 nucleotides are TGTGCCAGCACCCAGCTCCAATACTCCGGAGATACGCAGTATTTT. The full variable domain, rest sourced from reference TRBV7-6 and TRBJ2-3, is GAGVSQSPRYKVTKRGQDVALRCDPISGHVSLYWYRQALGQGPEFLTYFNYEAQQDKSGLPNDRFSAERPEGSISTLTIQRTEQRDSAMYRCASTQLQYSGDTQYFGPGTRLTVL.

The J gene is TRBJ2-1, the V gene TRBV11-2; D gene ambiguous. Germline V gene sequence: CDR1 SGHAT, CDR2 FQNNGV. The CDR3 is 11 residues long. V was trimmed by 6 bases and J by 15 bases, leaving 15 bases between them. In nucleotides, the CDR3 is TGTGCCAGCAGATCAGTCGAAAGACCGTTCTTC. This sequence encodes CASRSVERPFF.

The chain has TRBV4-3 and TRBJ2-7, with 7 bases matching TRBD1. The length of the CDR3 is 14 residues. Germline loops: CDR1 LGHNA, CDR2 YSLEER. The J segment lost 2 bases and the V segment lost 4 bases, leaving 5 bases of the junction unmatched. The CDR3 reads CASSRDSIAYEQYF. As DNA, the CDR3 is TGCGCCAGCAGCCGGGACAGTATAGCCTACGAGCAGTACTTC.

CDR3 bases: TGTGCCAGCAGTCTACGGACAGGGAGAGGCAATGAGCAGTTCTTC. Amino acids: CASSLRTGRGNEQFF. This chain links TRBV12-3 or TRBV12-4 with TRBJ2-1; 8 bases are a match to TRBD1. J gave up 6 bases and V 5 bases, and 9 bases lay outside the gene matches. CDR3 size: 15 residues.

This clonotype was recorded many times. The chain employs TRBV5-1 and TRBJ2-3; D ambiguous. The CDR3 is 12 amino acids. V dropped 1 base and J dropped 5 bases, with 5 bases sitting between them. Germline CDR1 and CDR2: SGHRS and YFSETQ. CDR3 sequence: CASSLYGDTQYF. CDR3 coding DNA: TGCGCCAGCAGCTTGTATGGAGATACGCAGTATTTT.

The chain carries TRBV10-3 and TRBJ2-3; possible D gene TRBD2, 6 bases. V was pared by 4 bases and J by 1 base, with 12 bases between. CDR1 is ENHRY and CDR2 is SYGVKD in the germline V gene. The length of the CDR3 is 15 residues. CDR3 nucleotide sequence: TGTGCCATCAGTGGACCGGGAGTCGGCACAGATACGCAGTATTTT. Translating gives CAISGPGVGTDTQYF.